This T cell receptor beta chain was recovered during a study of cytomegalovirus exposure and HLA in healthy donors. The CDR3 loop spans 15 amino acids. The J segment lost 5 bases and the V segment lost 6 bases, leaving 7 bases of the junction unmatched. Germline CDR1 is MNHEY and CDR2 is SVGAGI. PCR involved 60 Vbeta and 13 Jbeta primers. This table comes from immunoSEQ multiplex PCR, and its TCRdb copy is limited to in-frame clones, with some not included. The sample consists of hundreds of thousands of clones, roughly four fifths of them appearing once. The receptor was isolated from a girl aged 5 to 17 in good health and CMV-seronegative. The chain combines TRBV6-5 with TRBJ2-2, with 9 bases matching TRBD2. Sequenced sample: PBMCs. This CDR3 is CASSPGTSRTGELFF. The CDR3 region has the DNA TGTGCCAGCAGCCCCGGGACTAGCCGAACCGGGGAGCTGTTTTTT.